The present T cell receptor (beta chain) was sequenced within a study of radiation and T cells in renal cell carcinoma. Trimming cost V 0 bases and J 6 bases, with 7 bases left between them. This CDR3 contains 13 residues. Germline V gives CDR1 SGHRS, CDR2 YFSETQ. TCRdb's copy holds only in-frame clones and misses some; the assay was immunoSEQ multiplex PCR. This sample yields about 34,000 clones, of which approximately 84% are seen a single time; around a third belongs to the top ten. This clone occurred a few times. As to time point: blood 4 weeks post-SBRT, at nephrectomy. The sample's treatment: 15 Gy SBRT to primary tumor, nephrectomy 4 weeks later. Radiation-treated patients gave blood at baseline, week 2 and week 4.

The J gene is TRBJ1-3, the V gene TRBV5-1; D perhaps matches TRBD1 (5 bases). The sequencing used blood, collected from a patient whose treatment included radiotherapy and nephrectomy. The receptor was isolated from a man aged 55 to 69 with renal cell carcinoma. For the CDR3, the DNA is TGCGCCAGCAGCTTGGCGGGGGAAAACACCATATATTTT. Translated, it gives CASSLAGENTIYF.